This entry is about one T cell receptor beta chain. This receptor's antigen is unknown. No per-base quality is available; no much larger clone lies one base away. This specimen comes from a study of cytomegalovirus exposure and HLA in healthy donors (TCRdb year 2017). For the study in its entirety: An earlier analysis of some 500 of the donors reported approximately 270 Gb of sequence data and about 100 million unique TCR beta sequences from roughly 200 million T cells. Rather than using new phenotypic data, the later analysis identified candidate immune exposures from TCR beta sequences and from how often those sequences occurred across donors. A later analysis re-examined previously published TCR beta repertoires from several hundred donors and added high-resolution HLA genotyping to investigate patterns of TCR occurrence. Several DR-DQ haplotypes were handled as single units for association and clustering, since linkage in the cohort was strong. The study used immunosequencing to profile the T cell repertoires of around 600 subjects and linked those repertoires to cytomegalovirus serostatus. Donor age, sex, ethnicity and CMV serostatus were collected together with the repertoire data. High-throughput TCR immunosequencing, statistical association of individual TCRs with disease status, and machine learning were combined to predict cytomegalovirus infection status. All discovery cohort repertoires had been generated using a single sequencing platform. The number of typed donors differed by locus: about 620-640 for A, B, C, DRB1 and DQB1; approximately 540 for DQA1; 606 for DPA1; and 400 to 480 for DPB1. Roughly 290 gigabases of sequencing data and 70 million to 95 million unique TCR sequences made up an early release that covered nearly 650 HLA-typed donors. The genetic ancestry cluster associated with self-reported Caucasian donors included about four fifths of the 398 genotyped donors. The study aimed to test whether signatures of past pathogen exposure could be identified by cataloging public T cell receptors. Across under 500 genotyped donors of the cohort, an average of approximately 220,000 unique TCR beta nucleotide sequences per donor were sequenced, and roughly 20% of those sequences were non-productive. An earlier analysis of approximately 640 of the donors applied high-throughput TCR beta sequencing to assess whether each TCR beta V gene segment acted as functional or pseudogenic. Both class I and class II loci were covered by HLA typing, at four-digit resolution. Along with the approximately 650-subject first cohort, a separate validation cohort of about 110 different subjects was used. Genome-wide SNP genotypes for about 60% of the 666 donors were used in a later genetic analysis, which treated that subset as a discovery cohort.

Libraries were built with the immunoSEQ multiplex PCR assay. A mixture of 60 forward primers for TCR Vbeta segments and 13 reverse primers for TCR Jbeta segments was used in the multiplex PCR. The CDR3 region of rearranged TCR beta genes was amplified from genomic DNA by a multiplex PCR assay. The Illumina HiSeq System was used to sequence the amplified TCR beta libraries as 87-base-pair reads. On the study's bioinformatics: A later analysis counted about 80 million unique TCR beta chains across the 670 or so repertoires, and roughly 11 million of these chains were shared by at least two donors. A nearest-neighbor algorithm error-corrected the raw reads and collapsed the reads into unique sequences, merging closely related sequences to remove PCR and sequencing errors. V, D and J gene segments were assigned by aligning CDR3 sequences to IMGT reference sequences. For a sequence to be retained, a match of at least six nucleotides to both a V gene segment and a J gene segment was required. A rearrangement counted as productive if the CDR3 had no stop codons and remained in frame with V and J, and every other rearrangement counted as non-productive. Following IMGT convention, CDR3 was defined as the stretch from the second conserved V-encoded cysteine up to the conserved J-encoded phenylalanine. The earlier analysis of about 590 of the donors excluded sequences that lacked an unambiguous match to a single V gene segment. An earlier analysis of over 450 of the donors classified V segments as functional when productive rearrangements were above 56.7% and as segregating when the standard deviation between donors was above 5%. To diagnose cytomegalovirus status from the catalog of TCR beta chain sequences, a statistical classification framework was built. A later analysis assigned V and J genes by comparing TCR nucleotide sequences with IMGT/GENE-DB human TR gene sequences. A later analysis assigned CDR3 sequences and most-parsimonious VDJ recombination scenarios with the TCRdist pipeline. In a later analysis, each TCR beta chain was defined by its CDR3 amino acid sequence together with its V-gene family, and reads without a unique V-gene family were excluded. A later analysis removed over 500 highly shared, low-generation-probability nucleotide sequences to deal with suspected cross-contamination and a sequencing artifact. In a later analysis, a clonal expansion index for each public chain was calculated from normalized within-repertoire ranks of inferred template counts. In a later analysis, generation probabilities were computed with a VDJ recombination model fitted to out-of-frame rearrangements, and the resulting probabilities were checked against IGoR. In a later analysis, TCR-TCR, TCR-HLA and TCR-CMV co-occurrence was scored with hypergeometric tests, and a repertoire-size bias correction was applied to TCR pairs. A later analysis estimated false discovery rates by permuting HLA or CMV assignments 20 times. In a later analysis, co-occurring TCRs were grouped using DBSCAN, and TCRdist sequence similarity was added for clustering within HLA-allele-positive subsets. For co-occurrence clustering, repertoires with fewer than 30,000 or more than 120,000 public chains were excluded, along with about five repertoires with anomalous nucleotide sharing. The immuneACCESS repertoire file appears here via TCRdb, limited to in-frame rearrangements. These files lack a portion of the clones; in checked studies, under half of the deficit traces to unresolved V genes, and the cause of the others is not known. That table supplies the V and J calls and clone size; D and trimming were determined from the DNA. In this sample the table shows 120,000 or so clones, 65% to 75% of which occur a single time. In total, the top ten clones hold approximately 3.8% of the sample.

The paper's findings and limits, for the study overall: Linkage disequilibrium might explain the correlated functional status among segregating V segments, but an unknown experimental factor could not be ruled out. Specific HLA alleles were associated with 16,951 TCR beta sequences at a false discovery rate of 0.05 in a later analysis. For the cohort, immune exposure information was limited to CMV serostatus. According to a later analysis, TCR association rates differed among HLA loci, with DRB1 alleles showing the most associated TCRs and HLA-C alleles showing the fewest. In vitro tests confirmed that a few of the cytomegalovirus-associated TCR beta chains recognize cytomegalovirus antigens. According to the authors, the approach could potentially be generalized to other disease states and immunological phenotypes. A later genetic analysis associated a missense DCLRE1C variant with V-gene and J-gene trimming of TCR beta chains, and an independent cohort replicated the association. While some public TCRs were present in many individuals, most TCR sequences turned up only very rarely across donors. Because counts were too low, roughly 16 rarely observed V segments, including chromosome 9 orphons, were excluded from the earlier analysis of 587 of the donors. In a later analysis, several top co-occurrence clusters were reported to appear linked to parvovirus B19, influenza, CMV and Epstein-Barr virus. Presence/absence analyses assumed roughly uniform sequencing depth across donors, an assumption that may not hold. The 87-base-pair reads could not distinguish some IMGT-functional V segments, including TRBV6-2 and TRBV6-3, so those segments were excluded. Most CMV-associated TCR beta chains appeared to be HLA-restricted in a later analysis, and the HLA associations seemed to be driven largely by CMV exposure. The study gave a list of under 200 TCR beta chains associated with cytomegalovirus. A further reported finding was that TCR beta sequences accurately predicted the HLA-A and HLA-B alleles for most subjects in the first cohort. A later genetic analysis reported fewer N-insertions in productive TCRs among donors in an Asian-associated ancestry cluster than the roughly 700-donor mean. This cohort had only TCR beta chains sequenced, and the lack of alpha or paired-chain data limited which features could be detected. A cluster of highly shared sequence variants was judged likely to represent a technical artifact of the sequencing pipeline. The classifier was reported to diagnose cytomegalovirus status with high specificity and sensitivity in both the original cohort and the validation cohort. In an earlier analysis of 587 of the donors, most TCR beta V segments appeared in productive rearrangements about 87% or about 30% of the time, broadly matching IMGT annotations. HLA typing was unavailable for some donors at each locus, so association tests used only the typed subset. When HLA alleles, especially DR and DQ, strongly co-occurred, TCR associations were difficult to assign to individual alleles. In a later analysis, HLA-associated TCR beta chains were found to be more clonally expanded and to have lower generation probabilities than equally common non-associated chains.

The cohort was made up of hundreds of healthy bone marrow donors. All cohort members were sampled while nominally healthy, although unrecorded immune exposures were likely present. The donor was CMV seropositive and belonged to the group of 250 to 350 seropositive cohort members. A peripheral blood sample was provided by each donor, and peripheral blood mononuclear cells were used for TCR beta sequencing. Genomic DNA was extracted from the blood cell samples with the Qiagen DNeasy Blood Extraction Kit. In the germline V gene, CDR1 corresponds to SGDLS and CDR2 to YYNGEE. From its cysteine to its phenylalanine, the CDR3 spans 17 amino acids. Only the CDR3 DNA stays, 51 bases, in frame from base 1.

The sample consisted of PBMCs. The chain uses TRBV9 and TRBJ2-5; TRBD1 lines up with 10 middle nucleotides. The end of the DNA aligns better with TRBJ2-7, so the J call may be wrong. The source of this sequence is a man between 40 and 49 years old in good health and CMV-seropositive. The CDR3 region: CASSVALPGQGSYEQYF. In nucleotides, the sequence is TGTGCCAGCAGCGTCGCCCTTCCGGGACAGGGGTCCTACGAGCAGTACTTC.